Listed below are T cell receptor beta chains from one sample, sequenced in a study of CD8 T cells in ankylosing spondylitis. TCRdb itself ran the 5' RACE reads through MiXCR, one entry per CDR3 protein. The sample holds about 480,000 distinct CDR3 sequences, 17% seen once. Sequencing used blood, either unsorted or a sorted T cell fraction (not recorded which). The receptor source for this set is a male donor with ankylosing spondylitis. CDR3s leave out the opening cysteine and the closing phenylalanine or tryptophan.

V	J	CDR3
TRBV7-2	TRBJ2-7	ASTRTGTAYEQY
TRBV19	TRBJ2-3	ATTHRSSTDTQY
TRBV20-1	TRBJ2-2	SATPGQGPGELF
TRBV7-8	TRBJ2-7	ASSRSGEQY
TRBV4-1	TRBJ1-3	ASAMGASGNTIY
TRBV7-6	TRBJ1-2	ASSLGEESGYT
TRBV7-9	TRBJ1-2	ASSLASVRTD
TRBV12-5	TRBJ1-6	ASGHHLGQINSPLH
TRBV20-1	TRBJ2-1	SARPDSYNEQF
TRBV6-1	TRBJ2-3	ASSTSGGRRPLSTDTQY
TRBV5-1	TRBJ2-3	ASSRSSGRGTDTQY
TRBV30	TRBJ1-5	AWSATGNHQPQH
TRBV12-3/TRBV12-4	TRBJ1-5	ASSSFLSDNQPQH
TRBV7-9	TRBJ2-2	ASSPQTSTGELF
TRBV3-1	TRBJ1-1	ASSQAPGDTEAF
TRBV5-6	TRBJ1-1	ASSPYQLNTEAF
TRBV21-1	TRBJ2-7	ASSKVLEQVLLSEQY
TRBV6-2/TRBV6-3	TRBJ2-7	ASRQLAGGRYEQY
TRBV6-1	TRBJ1-1	ASRMGTNTEAF
TRBV10-3	TRBJ2-5	AISDRQVQETQY
TRBV29-1	TRBJ1-1	SVVDRGRGYTEAF
TRBV9	TRBJ1-2	ASSAPRTGNNYGYT
TRBV7-2	TRBJ1-5	ASSPTGTGSNQPQH
TRBV5-6	TRBJ2-3	ASSLGSSGGDTQY
TRBV20-1	TRBJ1-5	SALQGSNQPQH
TRBV12-3/TRBV12-4	TRBJ2-4	ASSPTGWGAGAKNIQY
TRBV12-3/TRBV12-4	TRBJ1-2	ASSLWDRVEGGYT
TRBV29-1	TRBJ1-5	SVPTGTGNQPQH
TRBV20-1	TRBJ1-1	SARTENTEAF
TRBV20-1	TRBJ2-5	SASRPSGGQQETQY
TRBV20-1	TRBJ1-2	SVQGNYGYT
TRBV6-2/TRBV6-3	TRBJ1-5	ASSYSSRGQGYNQPQH
TRBV7-9	TRBJ2-2	ASSVDRETGELF
TRBV20-1	TRBJ2-1	RLGGSNRNEQF
TRBV9	TRBJ2-3	ASSDILAGGTDTQY